This TCR beta chain was recovered during a study of blood T cell repertoires in COVID-19. The wider study: T cells, B-cell-depleted T cells, or PBMCs provided the cDNA or gDNA that served as material.

Some clones are missing from TCRdb's copy, which holds only in-frame ones; the method was immunoSEQ multiplex PCR. This table has 150,000 to 200,000 clones, more than 80% appearing once. Germline CDR1 and CDR2: SNHLY and FYNNEI. J gave up 5 bases and V 6 bases, and 4 bases lay outside the gene matches. This CDR3 is 13 amino acids long. The source material was peripheral blood. The chain recombines TRBV2 with TRBJ2-3, with TRBD2 matching over 8 bases. This clonotype was sampled from a human donor in a cohort sampled during active COVID-19. The CDR3, as DNA: TGTGCCAGCAGGGGACTAGTGCGAGATACGCAGTATTTT. Protein sequence: CASRGLVRDTQYF.